Below, one T cell receptor (beta chain) is given with its context. Germline CDR1 LNHDA, CDR2 SQIVND (reference sequence). Trimming cost V 3 bases and J 3 bases, with 2 bases left between them. The CDR3 has 11 amino acids. The data originate from a study of shared clonotypes between healthy human individuals. Here immunoSEQ multiplex PCR was the method, and the copy in TCRdb shows in-frame clones only, minus some. The sample lists under 200,000 clones; roughly 91% were seen once. The TCR sequence derives from a woman aged 25 to 45 in good health. Sequenced material: naive CD4+ T cells sorted from blood. Sample subset: CD45RA+ positively selected. The chain joins TRBV19 to TRBJ1-2; D is ambiguous. The DNA for the CDR3 is TGTGCCAGTAGTATGGACTATGGCTACACCTTC. It codes for CASSMDYGYTF.